This T cell receptor beta chain was identified during a study of post-analysis software for immune sequencing data. Study-wide results and limits: TRBV5-6, TRBV5-1 and TRBV20-1 were among five TRBV segments more frequent in patients than controls. Significantly lower normalized Chao1 diversity was seen in multiple sclerosis patients than in controls.

Researchers reported that TCR beta cDNA libraries carried unique molecular identifiers. TCRdb ran MiXCR on the PCR reads and lists one entry per CDR3 protein. The table lists about 540,000 distinct CDR3 sequences, 34% of them singletons, with approximately 6% in the top ten. Germline V gene lookup returns CDR1 SGHAT and CDR2 FQNNGV. V was clipped by 0 bases and J by 7 bases, with 24 bases between them. This CDR3 contains 18 residues. This clonotype was observed a few times. Its target is not known. The sequenced material came from blood. The clonotype comes from a girl aged 2-17 years with multiple sclerosis. The chain has TRBV11-2 and TRBJ1-2; unclear D gene. CDR3 in DNA: TGTGCCAGCAGCTTAGATAACCTCTGGAACAATAGGATCTCTGGCTACACCTTC. It specifies CASSLDNLWNNRISGYTF.